One sample yielded the 24 T cell receptor beta chains listed below, sequenced in a study of blood T cell repertoires in COVID-19. TCRdb's table, derived via immunoSEQ multiplex PCR, lists solely in-frame clones and lacks some. This sample has a few hundred thousand clones, with 88% found just once. The sequencing input was peripheral blood. The receptor set was obtained from a woman aged 70-85 years with COVID-19, enrolled during active disease.

The chain combines TRBV15 with TRBJ1-3; D not resolved. V lost 4 bases, J lost 4 bases, and 20 bases lay in between. Looked up from germline, CDR1 is LNHNV and CDR2 is YYDKDF (reference sequence). There are 17 residues in the CDR3. CDR3 nucleotide sequence: TGTGCCACCAGCACGGGGTCTATCATTCAACCAGGAAACACCATATATTTT. Protein sequence: CATSTGSIIQPGNTIYF.

The J gene is TRBJ1-1, the V gene TRBV28, with 7 bases aligning to TRBD1. Trimming at V came to 2 bases and at J to 4 bases, leaving 4 bases not matched to a gene. CDR1 MDHEN and CDR2 SYDVKM come from the germline V gene. The CDR3 contains 14 residues. The CDR3 DNA sequence: TGTGCCAGCAGTTTACATTCAGGGGGCACTGAAGCTTTCTTT. Protein sequence: CASSLHSGGTEAFF. Full variable domain (outside the CDR3, taken from reference TRBV28 and TRBJ1-1): DVKVTQSSRYLVKRTGEKVFLECVQDMDHENMFWYRQDPGLGLRLIYFSYDVKMKEKGDIPEGYSVSREKKERFSLILESASTNQTSMYLCASSLHSGGTEAFFGQGTRLTVV.

This chain connects TRBV29-1 to TRBJ2-3; D gene ambiguous. The CDR3 is 14 amino acids. V was trimmed by 0 bases and J by 0 bases, leaving 7 bases between them. Germline V gene data show CDR1 as SQVTM and CDR2 as ANQGSEA. The CDR3 protein is CSVEEEASTDTQYF. Here the CDR3 DNA reads TGCAGCGTTGAAGAAGAGGCTAGCACAGATACGCAGTATTTT.

The V call is TRBV6-5, the J call TRBJ2-1, with D possibly TRBD1 on 5 matching bases. CDR1 MNHEY and CDR2 SVGAGI come from the germline V gene. V was trimmed by 5 bases and J by 3 bases, leaving 11 bases between them. The CDR3 sequence is 14 residues long. For the CDR3, the DNA is TGTGCCAGCAGTACAGGAACCCGCTACAATGAGCAGTTCTTC. Encoded protein: CASSTGTRYNEQFF.

The chain recombines TRBV5-4 with TRBJ2-3, with D maybe TRBD1 (7 bases). CDR1 and CDR2 from the germline V gene are SGHNT and YYREEE (reference sequence). CDR3 size: 14 residues. V lost 4 bases, J lost 3 bases, and 12 bases lay in between. The CDR3 DNA sequence: TGTGCCAGCAGCCCCCAGGGGGGTACAGATACGCAGTATTTT. Protein product: CASSPQGGTDTQYF.

The chain couples TRBV28 to TRBJ1-6; no clear D gene. V shed 9 bases and J shed 6 bases, with 12 bases lying between them. Germline loops: CDR1 MDHEN, CDR2 SYDVKM. This CDR3 is built from 13 residues. The CDR3 sequence: CASLRVGNSPLHF. The CDR3 nucleotides read TGTGCCAGTTTGAGGGTTGGTAATTCACCCCTCCACTTT.

The chain employs TRBV29-1 and TRBJ1-4, with a possible D match to TRBD1 (5 bases). Trimming took 8 bases from V and 3 from J, leaving 16 bases between them. This CDR3 contains 14 residues. Looked up from germline, CDR1 is SQVTM and CDR2 is ANQGSEA. CDR3 amino acids: CSIVVGGSNEKLFF. CDR3 DNA sequence: TGCAGCATCGTTGTCGGGGGGTCTAATGAAAAACTGTTTTTT.

The rearrangement uses TRBV5-5 and TRBJ1-4; 9 bases line up with TRBD1. CDR1 and CDR2 from the germline V gene are SGHKS and YYEKEE (reference sequence). The CDR3 has 15 residues. Germline trimming cut 0 bases from V and 3 bases from J; bases unmatched to any gene: 0. CDR3 region: CASSLGQGANEKLFF. Written as DNA, the CDR3 is TGTGCCAGCAGCTTGGGACAGGGGGCTAATGAAAAACTGTTTTTT. The whole variable domain, filled in from reference TRBV5-5 and TRBJ1-4, reads DAGVTQSPTHLIKTRGQQVTLRCSPISGHKSVSWYQQVLGQGPQFIFQYYEKEERGRGNFPDRFSARQFPNYSSELNVNALLLGDSALYLCASSLGQGANEKLFFGSGTQLSVL.

The chain recombines TRBV2 with TRBJ2-1; 14 bases map to TRBD2. This CDR3 has 13 amino acids. Germline V CDR1 and CDR2: SNHLY, FYNNEI. The J segment lost 9 bases and the V segment lost 10 bases, leaving 5 bases of the junction unmatched. The chain's CDR3 is CANGLAGGSEQFF. The CDR3, as DNA: TGTGCCAACGGACTAGCGGGAGGTAGTGAGCAGTTCTTC.

J is TRBJ1-2 and V is TRBV28; TRBD1 aligns across 8 bases. The V gene end was trimmed by 6 bases and the J gene end by 6 bases; junction bases not matched to a gene: 6. CDR1 MDHEN and CDR2 SYDVKM come from the germline V gene. This CDR3 is built from 13 residues. The CDR3 coding sequence is TGTGCCAGCAGAATTCAGGGGGCGCATGGCTACACCTTC. As protein: CASRIQGAHGYTF.

This rearrangement joins TRBV18 to TRBJ2-7; D is unresolved. V lost 0 bases and J lost 2, with 8 bases in between. The CDR3 is made up of 14 amino acids. CDR1 is KGHSH, CDR2 LQKENI, per germline. The chain's CDR3 is CASSPPYTTYEQYF. The DNA of the CDR3 is TGTGCCAGCTCACCACCATACACTACCTACGAGCAGTACTTC.

The chain recombines TRBV10-3 with TRBJ1-5; D is perhaps TRBD1 (5 bases). Deletions cut 8 bases from V and 0 bases from J, with 8 bases between. CDR3 size: 13 residues. Germline assignment: CDR1 ENHRY and CDR2 SYGVKD. In DNA, the CDR3 is TGTGCCATCTCCAGGGATAGCAATCAGCCCCAGCATTTT. Protein: CAISRDSNQPQHF.

The rearrangement uses TRBV5-1 and TRBJ1-3; the D is unclear. Germline V gene sequence: CDR1 SGHRS, CDR2 YFSETQ. CDR3 length: 15 residues. Deletions cut 0 bases from V and 0 bases from J, with 7 bases between. The CDR3 protein is CASSLGESSGNTIYF. CDR3 nucleotide sequence: TGCGCCAGCAGCTTGGGTGAGAGCTCTGGAAACACCATATATTTT.

For this clone: A junction end diverges from the germline sequence, so it may reflect a read error. The V call is TRBV3-1 (or the pseudogene TRBV3-2), the J call TRBJ1-1, with D possibly matching TRBD1 (5 bases). CDR1 is LGHDT, CDR2 YNNKEL, per germline (reference sequence). This CDR3 contains 18 residues. CDR3 loop: CASNQEEGPKAGFSEAFF. The CDR3 nucleotides are TGTGCCAGCAACCAAGAAGAGGGGCCTAAGGCGGGGTTTTCTGAAGCTTTCTTT.

The V call is TRBV5-1, the J call TRBJ1-2; 7 bases are shared with TRBD1. With 0 bases clipped from V and 1 base from J, the junction kept 6 bases outside the gene matches. The CDR3 contains 16 residues. The germline CDR1 and CDR2 sequences are SGHRS and YFSETQ. The DNA for the CDR3 is TGCGCCAGCAGCTTGGGCCCCGCAGGGGGTAACTATGGCTACACCTTC. It is translated as CASSLGPAGGNYGYTF.

A single count supports this clone. The V gene is TRBV6-6, the J gene TRBJ1-1; D is ambiguous. V was shortened by 2 bases and J by 4 bases, with 11 bases between the two germline ends. The CDR3 contains 14 residues. Germline CDR1 MNHNY, CDR2 SVGAGI (reference sequence). The CDR3 region is CASSYGRVGTEAFF. CDR3 DNA sequence: TGTGCCAGCAGTTACGGGCGGGTGGGCACTGAAGCTTTCTTT.

The chain employs TRBV13 and TRBJ2-3; a weak D match, TRBD2 (5 bases). V dropped 6 bases and J dropped 2 bases, with 12 bases sitting between them. Germline CDR1 PRHDT, CDR2 FYEKMQ (reference sequence). The CDR3 has 14 amino acids. CDR3 sequence: CASRVGGTTDTQYF. The DNA for the CDR3 is TGTGCCAGCAGAGTCGGAGGAACCACAGATACGCAGTATTTT.

This chain uses TRBV7-8 with TRBJ1-5; D not certain. The CDR3 spans 14 residues. Germline V gives CDR1 SGHVS, CDR2 FQNEAQ. The V gene lost 5 bases and the J gene lost 0 bases, with 8 bases spanning the gap. The CDR3 region has the DNA TGTGCCAGCAGCCAGTCCTATAGCAATCAGCCCCAGCATTTT. Its translation: CASSQSYSNQPQHF.

The V and J genes are TRBV3-1 (or the pseudogene TRBV3-2) and TRBJ1-1, with D maybe TRBD1 (6 bases). V was cut by 0 bases and J by 6 bases, with 11 bases left in between. Per the germline V gene, CDR1 is LGHDT and CDR2 is YNNKEL (reference sequence). The CDR3 extends over 14 amino acids. CDR3 in DNA: TGTGCCAGCAGCCAAGAAAACAGGGTAGCTGAAGCTTTCTTT. Translating it yields CASSQENRVAEAFF.

This chain connects TRBV5-1 to TRBJ1-4; the D is unclear. The CDR3 is 12 amino acids. Germline V gene data show CDR1 as SGHRS and CDR2 as YFSETQ. Trimming took 3 bases from V and 8 from J, leaving 8 bases between them. This CDR3 reads CASSSTGEKLFF. In DNA form, the CDR3 reads TGCGCCAGCAGCTCGACGGGAGAAAAACTGTTTTTT.

The gene calls are TRBV28 and TRBJ2-7, with 9 nucleotides matching TRBD1. Per germline, CDR1 MDHEN and CDR2 SYDVKM. V shed 7 bases and J 0 bases; nucleotides not matched to a gene: 19. The CDR3 is 19 amino acids. The CDR3 DNA is TGTGCCAGCACCCCTCCAGGACAGGGGCGTCTCGGGCGCTCCTACGAGCAGTACTTC. This gives the protein CASTPPGQGRLGRSYEQYF.

This rearrangement joins TRBV30 to TRBJ1-5; D is undetermined. Germline CDR1 GTSNPN, CDR2 SVGIG (reference sequence). Deletions cut 3 bases from V and 0 bases from J, with 18 bases between. This CDR3 has 17 residues. The CDR3 bases are TGTGCCTGGAGCACCCGAGGAGGGCTTTATAGCAATCAGCCCCAGCATTTT. Amino acid sequence: CAWSTRGGLYSNQPQHF.

This chain connects TRBV2 to TRBJ1-1; D gene ambiguous. Germline CDR1 is SNHLY and CDR2 is FYNNEI. The CDR3 totals 11 residues. Trimming shortened V by 5 bases and J by 4 bases, and 5 bases separated the two germline ends. As DNA, the CDR3 is TGTGCCAGCAGTCCTCTCACTGAAGCTTTCTTT. The encoded protein is CASSPLTEAFF.

This clone appeared a single time. V gene TRBV30 combines with J gene TRBJ1-1; D is possibly TRBD1 (5 bases). V was trimmed by 0 bases and J by 7 bases, leaving 9 bases between them. CDR1 and CDR2 from the germline V gene are GTSNPN and SVGIG (reference sequence). The CDR3 has 12 residues. The CDR3 spells CAWSVQTVEAFF. In DNA, the CDR3 is TGTGCCTGGAGTGTCCAGACAGTTGAAGCTTTCTTT.